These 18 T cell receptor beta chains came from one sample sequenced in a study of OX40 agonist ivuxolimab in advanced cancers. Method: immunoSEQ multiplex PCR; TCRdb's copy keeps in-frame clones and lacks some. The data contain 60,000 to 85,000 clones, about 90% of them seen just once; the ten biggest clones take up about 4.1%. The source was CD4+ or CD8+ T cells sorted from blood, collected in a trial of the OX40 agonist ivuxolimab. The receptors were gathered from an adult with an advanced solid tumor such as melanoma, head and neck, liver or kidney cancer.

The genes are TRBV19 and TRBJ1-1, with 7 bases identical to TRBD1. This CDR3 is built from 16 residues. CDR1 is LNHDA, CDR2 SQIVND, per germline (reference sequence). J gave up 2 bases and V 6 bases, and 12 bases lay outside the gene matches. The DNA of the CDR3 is TGTGCCAGTAGGAGAGACAGGGCAAGTTACAACACTGAAGCTTTCTTT. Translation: CASRRDRASYNTEAFF.

The CDR3 sequence is CASSEAGWGARTEAFF. CDR3 nucleotides: TGTGCCAGCAGCGAGGCGGGTTGGGGGGCGCGCACTGAAGCTTTCTTT. The V and J genes are TRBV11-3 and TRBJ1-1, with a tentative D call TRBD1 (6 bases). Germline assignment: CDR1 SGHNT and CDR2 YENEEA. The length of the CDR3 is 16 residues. V gave up 5 bases and J gave up 4 bases, with 20 bases separating them.

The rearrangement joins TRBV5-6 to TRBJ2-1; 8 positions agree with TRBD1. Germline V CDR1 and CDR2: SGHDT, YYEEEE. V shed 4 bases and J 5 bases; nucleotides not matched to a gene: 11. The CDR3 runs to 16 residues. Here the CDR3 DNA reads TGTGCCAGCAGCGGAATAACACAGGGGGAGCACAATGAGCAGTTCTTC. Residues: CASSGITQGEHNEQFF.

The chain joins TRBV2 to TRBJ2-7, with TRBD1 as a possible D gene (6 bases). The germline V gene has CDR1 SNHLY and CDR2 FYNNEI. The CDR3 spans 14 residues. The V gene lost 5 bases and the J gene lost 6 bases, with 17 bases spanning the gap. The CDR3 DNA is TGTGCCAGCAGTCCTCTCGGACAGCTAGGCGAGCAGTACTTC. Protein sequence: CASSPLGQLGEQYF.

In nucleotides, the CDR3 is TGCGCCAGCAGCCAAGATCTTGGGCGGGGGGGTAGGCAAGAGACCCAGTACTTC. As protein: CASSQDLGRGGRQETQYF. The chain employs TRBV4-3 and TRBJ2-5; 9 positions agree with TRBD2. Germline-derived CDR1 and CDR2 are LGHNA and YSLEER. The junction had 10 bases not matched to a gene; V was cut back by 0 bases and J by 2 bases. This CDR3 region has 18 residues.

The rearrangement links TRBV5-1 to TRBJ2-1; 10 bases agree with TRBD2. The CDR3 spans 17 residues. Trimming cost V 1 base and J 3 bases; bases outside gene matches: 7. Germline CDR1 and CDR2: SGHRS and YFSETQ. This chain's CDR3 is CASSLYETSGVYNEQFF. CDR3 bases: TGCGCCAGCAGCTTGTATGAAACTAGCGGGGTCTACAATGAGCAGTTCTTC.

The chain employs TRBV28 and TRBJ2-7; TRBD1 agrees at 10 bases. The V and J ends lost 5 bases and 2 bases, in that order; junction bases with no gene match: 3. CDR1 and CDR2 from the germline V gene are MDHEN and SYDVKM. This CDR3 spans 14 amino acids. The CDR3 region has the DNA TGTGCCAGCAGTGGGGACAGGGGAGCCTACGAGCAGTACTTC. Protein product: CASSGDRGAYEQYF. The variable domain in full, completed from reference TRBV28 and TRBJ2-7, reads DVKVTQSSRYLVKRTGEKVFLECVQDMDHENMFWYRQDPGLGLRLIYFSYDVKMKEKGDIPEGYSVSREKKERFSLILESASTNQTSMYLCASSGDRGAYEQYFGPGTRLTVT.

The CDR3 loop is CASSPGDSEAFF. For the CDR3, the DNA is TGTGCCAGCTCACCCGGGGACAGTGAAGCTTTCTTT. The chain combines TRBV18 with TRBJ1-1; 7 bases line up with TRBD1. Germline V CDR1 and CDR2: KGHSH, LQKENI. CDR3 length: 12 amino acids. The V gene end was trimmed by 3 bases and the J gene end by 7 bases; junction bases not matched to a gene: 2.

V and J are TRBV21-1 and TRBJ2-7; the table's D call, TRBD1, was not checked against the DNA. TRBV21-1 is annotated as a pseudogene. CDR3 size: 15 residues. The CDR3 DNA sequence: TGTGCCAGCAGCCCCCGGACAGGGTCGGTCAAGCTGCAGTACTTC. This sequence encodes CASSPRTGSVKLQYF.

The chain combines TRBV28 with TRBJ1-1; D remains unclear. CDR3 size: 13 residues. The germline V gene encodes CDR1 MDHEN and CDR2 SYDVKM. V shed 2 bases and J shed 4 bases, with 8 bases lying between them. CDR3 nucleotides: TGTGCCAGCAGTTTAGTACTTCTCACTGAAGCTTTCTTT. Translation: CASSLVLLTEAFF. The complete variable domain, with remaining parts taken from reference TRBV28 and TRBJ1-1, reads DVKVTQSSRYLVKRTGEKVFLECVQDMDHENMFWYRQDPGLGLRLIYFSYDVKMKEKGDIPEGYSVSREKKERFSLILESASTNQTSMYLCASSLVLLTEAFFGQGTRLTVV.

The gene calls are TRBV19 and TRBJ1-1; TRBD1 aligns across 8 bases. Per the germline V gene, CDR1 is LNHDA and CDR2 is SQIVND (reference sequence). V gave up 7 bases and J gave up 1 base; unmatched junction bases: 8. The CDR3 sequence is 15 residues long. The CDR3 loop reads CASTRRGTGNTEAFF. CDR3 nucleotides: TGTGCCAGTACCAGAAGAGGGACAGGGAACACTGAAGCTTTCTTT.

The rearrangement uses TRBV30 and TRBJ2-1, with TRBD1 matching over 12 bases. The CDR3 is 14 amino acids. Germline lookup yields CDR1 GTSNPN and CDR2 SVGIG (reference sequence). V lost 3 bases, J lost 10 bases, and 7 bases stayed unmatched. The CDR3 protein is CAWSAGQGAWEQFF. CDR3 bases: TGTGCCTGGAGCGCGGGACAGGGGGCATGGGAGCAGTTCTTC.

CDR3 nucleotide sequence: TGTGCCAGCTCACTCGCCGGGACCCGCATGCCCCAGCATTTT. Its protein is CASSLAGTRMPQHF. This chain connects TRBV18 to TRBJ1-5, with a tentative D call TRBD1 (5 bases). CDR3 length: 14 amino acids. Trimming removed 4 bases from V and 9 bases from J, with 16 bases in between. CDR1 is KGHSH and CDR2 is LQKENI in the germline V gene.

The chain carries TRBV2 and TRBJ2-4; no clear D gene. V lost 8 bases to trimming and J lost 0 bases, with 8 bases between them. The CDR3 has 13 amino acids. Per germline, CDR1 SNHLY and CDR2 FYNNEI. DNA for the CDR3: TGTGCCAGCCTACCACTAGCCAAAAACATTCAGTACTTC. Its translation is CASLPLAKNIQYF.

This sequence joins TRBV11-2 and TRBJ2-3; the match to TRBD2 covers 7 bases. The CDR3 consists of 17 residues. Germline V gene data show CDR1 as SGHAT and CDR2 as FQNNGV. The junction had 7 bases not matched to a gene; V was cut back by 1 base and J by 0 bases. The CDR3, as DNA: TGTGCCAGCAGCTTAGTAAGCCTAGCGGTTAGCACAGATACGCAGTATTTT. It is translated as CASSLVSLAVSTDTQYF.

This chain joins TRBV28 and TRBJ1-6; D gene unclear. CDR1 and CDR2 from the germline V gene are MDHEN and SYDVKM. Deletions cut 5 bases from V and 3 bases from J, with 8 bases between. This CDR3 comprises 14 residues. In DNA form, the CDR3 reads TGTGCCAGCAGTCTCGGGGTCTATAATTCACCCCTCCACTTT. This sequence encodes CASSLGVYNSPLHF. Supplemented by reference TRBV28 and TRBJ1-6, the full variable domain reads DVKVTQSSRYLVKRTGEKVFLECVQDMDHENMFWYRQDPGLGLRLIYFSYDVKMKEKGDIPEGYSVSREKKERFSLILESASTNQTSMYLCASSLGVYNSPLHFGNGTRLTVT.

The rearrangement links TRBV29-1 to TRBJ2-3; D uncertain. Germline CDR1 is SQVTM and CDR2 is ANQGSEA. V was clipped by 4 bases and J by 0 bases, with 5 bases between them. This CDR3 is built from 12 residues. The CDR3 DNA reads TGCAGCGTTGTTGTCAGCACAGATACGCAGTATTTT. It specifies CSVVVSTDTQYF.

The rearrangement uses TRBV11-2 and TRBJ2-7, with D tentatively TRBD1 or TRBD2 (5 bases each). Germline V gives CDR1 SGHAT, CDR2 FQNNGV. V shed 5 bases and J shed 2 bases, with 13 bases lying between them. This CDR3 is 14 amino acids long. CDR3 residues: CASSSPGPPYEQYF. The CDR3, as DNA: TGTGCCAGCAGCAGCCCGGGACCGCCCTACGAGCAGTACTTC.